The T cell receptor beta chain under discussion was sequenced for a study of T cell changes during pregnancy in multiple sclerosis. Using immunoSEQ multiplex PCR, the repertoire was profiled, and TCRdb retains in-frame clones only, with some absent. In the table there are tens of thousands of clones, just over 90% of which are singletons. The germline V gene has CDR1 SGHDT and CDR2 YYEEEE. The CDR3 sequence is 18 residues long. The junction had 15 bases not matched to a gene; V was cut back by 4 bases and J by 5 bases. This chain links TRBV5-6 with TRBJ1-5; 10 bases fit TRBD1. The receptor was derived from a female donor with multiple sclerosis, enrolled in a pregnancy study. The starting material was peripheral blood, obtained after pregnancy. CDR3 DNA: TGTGCCAGCAGCCGGGACAGGGGACACCCGGGTTGGGATCAGCCCCAGCATTTT. Translated: CASSRDRGHPGWDQPQHF.